This T cell receptor (beta chain) was documented in a study of PD-L1 blockade in urothelial cancer. Looked up from germline, CDR1 is SGHAT and CDR2 is FQNNGV. Trimming took 5 bases from V and 4 from J; bases not matched to a gene: 5. This CDR3 has 15 amino acids. Synthetically made TCR analog templates were put into each PCR as spikes. The protocol was immunoSEQ multiplex PCR, while the TCRdb copy is restricted to in-frame clones and leaves out a portion. Among about 52,000 clones listed, 84% were seen once. This TCR derives from a man in his forties with urothelial cancer. Specimen: PBMCs, collected around atezolizumab (anti-PD-L1) treatment. V and J are TRBV11-2 and TRBJ2-3; the match to TRBD2 covers 11 bases. The CDR3 loop reads CASSVIAGGPDTQYF. The CDR3 bases are TGTGCCAGCAGCGTGATAGCGGGAGGGCCAGATACGCAGTATTTT.